The entry that follows covers one T cell receptor (beta chain) sequence. Study processing details: Reference gene primer amplification yielded estimated nucleated cell counts. The table came from immunoSEQ multiplex PCR; TCRdb's copy has only in-frame clones and leaves some out. That table furnishes V, J and clone size, whereas the DNA furnished D and trimming. The sample lists roughly 180,000 clones, over 80% occurring once. Germline lookup yields CDR1 LNHDA and CDR2 SQIVND (reference sequence). The V and J ends lost 3 bases and 5 bases respectively, with 11 bases between them. The CDR3 covers 14 residues. This entry belongs to a study of blood T cell repertoires in COVID-19. In the study overall: Material from acute and convalescent COVID-19 was sourced from the United States, Italy and Spain. From T cells, B-cell-depleted T cells, or PBMCs came the material, which was cDNA or gDNA.

This rearrangement joins TRBV19 to TRBJ1-5, with D possibly TRBD1 on 5 matching bases. This receptor was identified in a woman between 25 and 40 years old with acute or convalescent COVID-19. The sample consisted of peripheral blood. In DNA form, the CDR3 reads TGTGCCAGTAGTATCCCAGGGAGGCATCAGCCCCAGCATTTT. Its translation: CASSIPGRHQPQHF.